Following are 13 T cell receptor beta chains from one sample sequenced in a study of breast tumors, draining lymph nodes, adjacent tissues. The lymph nodes were axillary draining lymph nodes from breast cancer patients. One entry per CDR3 protein results from TCRdb running MiXCR on the multiplex PCR reads. The sample has about 140,000 distinct CDR3 sequences, approximately 29% seen once. The sequenced material came from axillary lymph node tissue. The receptor source for this set is a female donor with breast cancer. Some clones in this sample may be carry-over from other donors' samples.

This clonotype has ten or more counts. The rearrangement joins TRBV6-5 to TRBJ2-7; D perhaps matches TRBD2 (6 bases). CDR1 is MNHEY and CDR2 is SVGAGI in the germline V gene. Trimming shortened V by 6 bases and J by 4 bases, and 19 bases separated the two germline ends. The CDR3 is 15 residues long. The CDR3 nucleotides are TGTGCCAGCAGATCGACAGCCGGGACTCTATACGAGCAGTACTTC. Translated: CASRSTAGTLYEQYF.

The chain recombines TRBV20-1 with TRBJ1-3; no definite D call. Trimming removed 2 bases at V and 0 bases at J, with 14 bases between. Germline V CDR1 and CDR2: DFQATT, SNEGSKA (reference sequence). The CDR3 runs to 16 residues. CDR3 nucleotides: TGCAGTGCTAGAAGAATAGGGAGCCTCTCTGGAAACACCATATATTTT. This codes for CSARRIGSLSGNTIYF.

The CDR3: CASSQTGIYEQFF. The DNA of the CDR3 is TGTGCCAGCAGCCAGACAGGGATTTATGAGCAGTTCTTC. This chain connects TRBV11-2 to TRBJ2-1; 7 nucleotides align to TRBD1. The CDR3 spans 13 residues. CDR1 SGHAT and CDR2 FQNNGV come from the germline V gene. With 5 bases clipped from V and 8 bases from J, the junction kept 6 bases outside the gene matches.

Regarding this clonotype: Since a much larger clone is just one base distant, this may be a read error. The gene calls are TRBV4-1 and TRBJ2-1, with 9 bases that match TRBD2. The J segment lost 8 bases and the V segment lost 4 bases, leaving 9 bases of the junction unmatched. The CDR3 is 15 amino acids. Germline V CDR1 and CDR2: MGHRA, YSYEKL. CDR3 bases: TGCGCCAGCAGCCCAAGCGGGGGGACGTACGATGAGCAGTTCTTC. Its translation is CASSPSGGTYDEQFF.

As to this clonotype: Just one base apart from a much larger clone, this may be a read error. The chain recombines TRBV27 with TRBJ2-6; D call uncertain. The CDR3 is 15 amino acids. The V and J ends lost 5 bases and 0 bases respectively, with 8 bases between them. Germline V CDR1 and CDR2: MNHEY, SMNVEV (reference sequence). Here the CDR3 reads CASSQSSSGANVLTF. The CDR3, as DNA: TGTGCCAGCAGTCAATCTAGCTCTGGGGCCAACGTCCTGACTTTC.

The sample holds a few counts of this clonotype. V usage is TRBV7-9 and J usage is TRBJ1-1, with D unresolved. Deletions cut 0 bases from V and 7 bases from J, with 12 bases between. The germline V gene encodes CDR1 SEHNR and CDR2 FQNEAQ (reference sequence). This CDR3 has 14 residues. The CDR3 nucleotides are TGTGCCAGCAGCTTAGCGCTGGCGGGTATTGAAGCTTTCTTT. Translating it yields CASSLALAGIEAFF.

The sample holds many counts of this clonotype. V and J are TRBV18 and TRBJ1-2; a possible D gene is TRBD1 (5 bases). The germline V gene has CDR1 KGHSH and CDR2 LQKENI. The CDR3 has 16 amino acids. With 2 bases removed from V and 4 bases from J, the gap between germline ends came to 17 bases. CDR3 sequence reads: CASSPWRMGELYGYTF. Written as DNA, the CDR3 is TGTGCCAGCTCACCATGGAGAATGGGGGAACTCTATGGCTACACCTTC.

This clonotype turned up a few times. Just one base apart from a much larger clone, this may be a read error. This chain links TRBV6-1 with TRBJ1-5; no reliable D call. Germline V gives CDR1 MNHNS, CDR2 SASEGT. V lost 5 bases, J lost 5 bases, and 10 bases lay in between. The CDR3 consists of 13 residues. This CDR3 reads CASSQMRDQPQHF. As DNA, the CDR3 is TGTGCCAGCAGTCAAATGAGGGATCAGCCCCAGCATTTT.

The V and J genes are TRBV7-2 and TRBJ2-1; 8 positions match TRBD1. V was clipped by 5 bases and J by 4 bases; unmatched bases: 7. The V gene's germline CDR1 is SGHTA and CDR2 FQGNSA. The CDR3 sequence is 15 residues long. In DNA, the CDR3 is TGTGCCAGCAGCAAGCGAACAGGGGGTTACAATGAGCAGTTCTTC. It codes for CASSKRTGGYNEQFF.

This chain uses TRBV7-2 with TRBJ2-1; TRBD1 aligns across 7 bases. Trimming took 10 bases from V and 7 from J; bases not matched to a gene: 13. From germline, CDR1 is SGHTA and CDR2 FQGNSA. CDR3 length: 14 residues. The CDR3 loop reads CANGSPQQGNEQFF. The CDR3 region has the DNA TGTGCCAACGGCTCACCACAACAGGGGAATGAGCAGTTCTTC.

This clonotype has a count of ten or more. The chain joins TRBV12-3 or TRBV12-4 to TRBJ2-1; the D gene could be TRBD1 or TRBD2 (5 bases each). The CDR3 contains 17 residues. V lost 2 bases and J 6 bases, leaving 20 bases between the germline ends. The CDR3 region has the DNA TGTGCCAGCAGTTTACCCCCAGCCGCGACAGAGGGCAATGAGCAGTTCTTC. Its protein is CASSLPPAATEGNEQFF.

This clonotype was counted a few times. A read error is possible here, since a much larger clone lies one base away. V is TRBV19 and J is TRBJ2-2; tentatively, D is TRBD2 (7 bases). Germline V lookup: CDR1 LNHDA, CDR2 SQIVND (reference sequence). The CDR3 is 18 residues long. CDR3 residues: CASSIVAGGGIKAGEPFF. The DNA for the CDR3 is TGTGCCAGTAGTATAGTGGCTGGGGGGGGCATTAAGGCCGGGGAGCCGTTTTTT. The full variable domain, in which reference TRBV19 and TRBJ2-2 provide the parts outside the CDR3, is DGGITQSPKYLFRKEGQNVTLSCEQNLNHDAMYWYRQDPGQGLRLIYYSQIVNDFQKGDIAEGYSVSREKKESFPLTVTSAQKNPTAFYLCASSIVAGGGIKAGEPFFGEGSRLTVL.

This clonotype was found many times. V is TRBV4-2 and J is TRBJ2-3; 10 nucleotides align to TRBD1. CDR1 and CDR2 from the germline V gene are LGHNA and YNFKEQ. The CDR3 is made up of 16 amino acids. Trimming cost V 3 bases and J 3 bases; bases outside gene matches: 6. The CDR3 DNA reads TGTGCCAGCAGCCAGGAGGACAGGGGGTTAACAGATACGCAGTATTTT. Translated, it gives CASSQEDRGLTDTQYF.